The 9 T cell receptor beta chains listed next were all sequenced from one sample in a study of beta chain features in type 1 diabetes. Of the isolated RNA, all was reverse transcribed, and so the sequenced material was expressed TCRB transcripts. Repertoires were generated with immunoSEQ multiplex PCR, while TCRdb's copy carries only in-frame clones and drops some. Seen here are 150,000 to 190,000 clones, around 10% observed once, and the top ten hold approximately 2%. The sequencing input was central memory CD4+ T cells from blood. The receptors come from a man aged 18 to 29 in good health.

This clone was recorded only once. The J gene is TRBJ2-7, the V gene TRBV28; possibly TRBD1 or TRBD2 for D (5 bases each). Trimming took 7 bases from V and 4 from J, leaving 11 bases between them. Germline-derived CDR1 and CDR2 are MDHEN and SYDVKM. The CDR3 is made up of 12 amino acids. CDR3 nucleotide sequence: TGTGCCAGCACGGGGCCGGGGTACGAGCAGTACTTC. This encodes CASTGPGYEQYF.

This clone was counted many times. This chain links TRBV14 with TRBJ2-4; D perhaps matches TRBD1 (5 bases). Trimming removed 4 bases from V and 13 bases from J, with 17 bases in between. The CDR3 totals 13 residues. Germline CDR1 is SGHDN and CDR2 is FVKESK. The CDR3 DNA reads TGTGCCAGCAGCCCGGACATTAAGGTCGGACAGTACTTC. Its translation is CASSPDIKVGQYF. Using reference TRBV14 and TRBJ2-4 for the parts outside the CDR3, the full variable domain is EAGVTQFPSHSVIEKGQTVTLRCDPISGHDNLYWYRRVMGKEIKFLLHFVKESKQDESGMPNNRFLAERTGGTYSTLKVQPAELEDSGVYFCASSPDIKVGQYFGAGTRLSVL.

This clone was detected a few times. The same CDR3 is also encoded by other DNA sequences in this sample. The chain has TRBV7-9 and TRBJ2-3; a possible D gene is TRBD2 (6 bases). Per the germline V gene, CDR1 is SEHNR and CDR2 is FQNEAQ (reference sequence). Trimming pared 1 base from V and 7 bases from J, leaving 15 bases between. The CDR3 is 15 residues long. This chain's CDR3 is CASSLDGSTANTQYF. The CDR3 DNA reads TGTGCCAGCAGCTTAGACGGGAGTACAGCCAATACGCAGTATTTT.

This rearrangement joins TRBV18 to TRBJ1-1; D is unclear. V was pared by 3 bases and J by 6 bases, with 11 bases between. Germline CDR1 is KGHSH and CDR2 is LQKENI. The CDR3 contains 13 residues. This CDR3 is CASSPLGMAEAFF. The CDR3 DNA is TGTGCCAGCTCACCCCTAGGGATGGCTGAAGCTTTCTTT.

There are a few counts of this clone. The CDR3 region is CASSPLGTSYEQYF. As DNA, the CDR3 is TGTGCCAGCTCACCTTTAGGGACGAGCTACGAGCAGTACTTC. The V call is TRBV18, the J call TRBJ2-7; either TRBD1 or TRBD2 may supply D (5 bases each). With 3 bases removed from V and 3 bases from J, the gap between germline ends came to 12 bases. The length of the CDR3 is 14 residues. Per germline, CDR1 KGHSH and CDR2 LQKENI. The full variable domain, its missing parts supplied by reference TRBV18 and TRBJ2-7, is NAGVMQNPRHLVRRRGQEARLRCSPMKGHSHVYWYRQLPEEGLKFMVYLQKENIIDESGMPKERFSAEFPKEGPSILRIQQVVRGDSAAYFCASSPLGTSYEQYFGPGTRLTVT.

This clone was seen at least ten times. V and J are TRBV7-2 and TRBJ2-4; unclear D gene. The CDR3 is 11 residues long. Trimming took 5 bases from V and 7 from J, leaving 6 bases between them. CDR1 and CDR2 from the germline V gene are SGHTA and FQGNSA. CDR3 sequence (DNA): TGTGCCAGCAGCCCCCTCAACATTCAGTACTTC. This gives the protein CASSPLNIQYF.

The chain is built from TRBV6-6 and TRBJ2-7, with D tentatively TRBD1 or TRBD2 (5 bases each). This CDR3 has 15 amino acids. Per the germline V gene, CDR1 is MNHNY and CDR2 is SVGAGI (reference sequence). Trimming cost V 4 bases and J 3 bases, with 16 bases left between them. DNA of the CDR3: TGTGCCAGCAGTTCCGAGTGGGGGAGTAGCTACGAGCAGTACTTC. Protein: CASSSEWGSSYEQYF.

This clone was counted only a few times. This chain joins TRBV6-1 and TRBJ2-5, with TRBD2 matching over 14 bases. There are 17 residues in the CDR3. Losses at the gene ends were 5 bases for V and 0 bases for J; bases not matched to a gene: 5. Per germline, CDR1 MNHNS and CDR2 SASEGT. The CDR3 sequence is CASSKGTSGGYQETQYF. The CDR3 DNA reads TGTGCCAGCAGTAAAGGGACTAGCGGGGGTTACCAAGAGACCCAGTACTTC.

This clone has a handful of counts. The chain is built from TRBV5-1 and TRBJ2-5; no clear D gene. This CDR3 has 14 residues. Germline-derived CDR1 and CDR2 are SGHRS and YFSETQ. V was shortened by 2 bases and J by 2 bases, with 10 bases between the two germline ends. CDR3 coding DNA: TGCGCCAGCAGCTTAGGAACAGCTCAAGAGACCCAGTACTTC. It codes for CASSLGTAQETQYF.